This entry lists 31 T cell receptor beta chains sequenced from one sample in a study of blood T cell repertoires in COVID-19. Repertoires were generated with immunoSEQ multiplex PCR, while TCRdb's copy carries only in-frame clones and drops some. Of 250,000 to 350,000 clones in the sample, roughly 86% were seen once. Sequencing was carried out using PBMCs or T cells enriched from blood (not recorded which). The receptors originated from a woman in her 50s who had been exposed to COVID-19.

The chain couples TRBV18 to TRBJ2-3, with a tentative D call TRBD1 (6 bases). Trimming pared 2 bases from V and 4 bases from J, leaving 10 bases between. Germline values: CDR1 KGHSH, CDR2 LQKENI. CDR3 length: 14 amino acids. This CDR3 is CASSPRQVPDTQYF. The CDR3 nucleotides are TGTGCCAGCTCACCAAGACAGGTTCCAGATACGCAGTATTTT.

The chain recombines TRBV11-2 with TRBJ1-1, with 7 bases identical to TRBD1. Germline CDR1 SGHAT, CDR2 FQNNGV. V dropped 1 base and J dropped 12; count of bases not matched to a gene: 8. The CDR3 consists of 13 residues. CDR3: CASSLAGQTVSFF. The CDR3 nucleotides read TGTGCCAGCAGCTTAGCGGGACAGACGGTATCTTTCTTT.

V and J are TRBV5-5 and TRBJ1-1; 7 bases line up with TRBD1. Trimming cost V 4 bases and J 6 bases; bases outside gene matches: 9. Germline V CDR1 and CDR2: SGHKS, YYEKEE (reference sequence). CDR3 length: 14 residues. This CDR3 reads CASSPRDRKPEAFF. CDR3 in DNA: TGTGCCAGCAGCCCCCGGGACAGAAAGCCTGAAGCTTTCTTT.

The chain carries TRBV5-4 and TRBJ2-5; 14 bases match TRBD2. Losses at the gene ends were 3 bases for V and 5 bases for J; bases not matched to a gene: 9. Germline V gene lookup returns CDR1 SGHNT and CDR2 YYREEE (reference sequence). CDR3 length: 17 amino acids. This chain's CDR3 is CASSSGTSGGSLETQYF. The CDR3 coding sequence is TGTGCCAGCAGCTCCGGGACTAGCGGGGGTTCGTTGGAGACCCAGTACTTC.

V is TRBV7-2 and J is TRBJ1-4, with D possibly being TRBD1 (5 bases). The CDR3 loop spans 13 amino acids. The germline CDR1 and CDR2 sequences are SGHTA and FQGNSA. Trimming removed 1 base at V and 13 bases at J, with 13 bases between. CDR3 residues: CASSLDLGRGLFF. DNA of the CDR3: TGTGCCAGCAGCTTAGATCTGGGGAGGGGACTGTTTTTT.

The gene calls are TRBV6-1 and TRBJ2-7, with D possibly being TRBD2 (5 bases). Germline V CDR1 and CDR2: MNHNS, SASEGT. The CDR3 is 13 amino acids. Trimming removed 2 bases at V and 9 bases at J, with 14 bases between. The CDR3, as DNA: TGTGCCAGCAGTGAACGTGTGGCGGGCGGGCAGTACTTC. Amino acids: CASSERVAGGQYF.

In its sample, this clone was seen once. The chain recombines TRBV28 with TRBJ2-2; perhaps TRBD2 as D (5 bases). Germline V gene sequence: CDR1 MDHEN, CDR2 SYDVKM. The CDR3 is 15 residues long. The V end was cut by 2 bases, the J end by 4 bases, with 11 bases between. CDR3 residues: CASSLEGLPTGELFF. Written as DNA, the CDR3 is TGTGCCAGCAGTTTAGAGGGATTACCCACCGGGGAGCTGTTTTTT.

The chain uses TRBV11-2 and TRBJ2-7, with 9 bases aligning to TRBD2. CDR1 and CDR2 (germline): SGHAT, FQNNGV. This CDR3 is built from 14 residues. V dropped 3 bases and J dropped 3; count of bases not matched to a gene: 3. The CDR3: CASSFFSGGYEQYF. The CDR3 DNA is TGTGCCAGCAGCTTTTTTAGCGGGGGCTACGAGCAGTACTTC.

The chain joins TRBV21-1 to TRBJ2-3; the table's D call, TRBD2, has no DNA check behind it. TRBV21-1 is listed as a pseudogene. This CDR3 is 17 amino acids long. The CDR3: CASSTFLAGVPTDTQYF. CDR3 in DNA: TGTGCCAGCAGCACCTTTCTAGCGGGGGTCCCGACAGATACGCAGTATTTT.

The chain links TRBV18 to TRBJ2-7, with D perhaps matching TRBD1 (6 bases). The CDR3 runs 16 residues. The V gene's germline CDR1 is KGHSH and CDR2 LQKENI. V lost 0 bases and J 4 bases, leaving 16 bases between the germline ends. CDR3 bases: TGTGCCAGCTCACCACCCGGGCGGGCAGGGGAGTACGAGCAGTACTTC. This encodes CASSPPGRAGEYEQYF.

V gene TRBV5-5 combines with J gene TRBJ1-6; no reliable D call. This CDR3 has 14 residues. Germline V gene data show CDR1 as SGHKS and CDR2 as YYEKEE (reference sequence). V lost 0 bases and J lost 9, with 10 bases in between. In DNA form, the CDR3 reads TGTGCCAGCAGCTTGGGAGAACGGGGTTCACCCCTCCACTTT. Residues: CASSLGERGSPLHF.

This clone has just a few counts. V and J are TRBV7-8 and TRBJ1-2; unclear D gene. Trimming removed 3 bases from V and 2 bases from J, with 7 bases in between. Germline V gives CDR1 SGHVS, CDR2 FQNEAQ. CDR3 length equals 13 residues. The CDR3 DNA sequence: TGTGCCAGCAGCTTGTCACAGAACTATGGCTACACCTTC. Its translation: CASSLSQNYGYTF.

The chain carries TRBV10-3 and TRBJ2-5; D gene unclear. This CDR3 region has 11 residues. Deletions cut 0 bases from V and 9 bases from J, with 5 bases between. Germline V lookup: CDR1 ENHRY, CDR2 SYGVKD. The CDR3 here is CAISESLPQYF. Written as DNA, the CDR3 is TGTGCCATCAGTGAGTCGCTACCCCAGTACTTC.

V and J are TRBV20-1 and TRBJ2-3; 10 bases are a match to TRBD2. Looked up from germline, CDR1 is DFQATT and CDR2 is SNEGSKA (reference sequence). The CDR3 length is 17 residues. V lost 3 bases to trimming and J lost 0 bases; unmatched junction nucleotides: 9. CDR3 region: CSASVGSGGTSTDTQYF. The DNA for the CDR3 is TGCAGTGCTAGTGTGGGTAGCGGGGGGACTAGCACAGATACGCAGTATTTT.

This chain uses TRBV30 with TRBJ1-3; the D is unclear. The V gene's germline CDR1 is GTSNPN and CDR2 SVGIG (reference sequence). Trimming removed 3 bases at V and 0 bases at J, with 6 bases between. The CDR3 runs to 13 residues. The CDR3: CAWSQDSGNTIYF. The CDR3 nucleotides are TGTGCCTGGAGCCAGGACTCTGGAAACACCATATATTTT.

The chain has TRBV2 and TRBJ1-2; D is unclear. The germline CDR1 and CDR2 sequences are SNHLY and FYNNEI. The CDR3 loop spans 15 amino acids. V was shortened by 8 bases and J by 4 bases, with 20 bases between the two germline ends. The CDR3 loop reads CASLAGNSYVYGYTF. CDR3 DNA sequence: TGTGCCAGCCTGGCGGGTAACAGCTATGTCTATGGCTACACCTTC.

DNA for the CDR3: TGTGCCAGCAGCCAAGGGGTTGACCCTCGGGGTACGCAGTATTTT. It is translated as CASSQGVDPRGTQYF. The rearrangement uses TRBV3-1 (or the pseudogene TRBV3-2) and TRBJ2-3, with D perhaps TRBD2 (5 bases). The CDR3 totals 15 residues. Between the trimmed V and J ends, which lost 1 base and 8 bases, there was a span of 16 bases. Germline values: CDR1 LGHDT, CDR2 YNNKEL (reference sequence).

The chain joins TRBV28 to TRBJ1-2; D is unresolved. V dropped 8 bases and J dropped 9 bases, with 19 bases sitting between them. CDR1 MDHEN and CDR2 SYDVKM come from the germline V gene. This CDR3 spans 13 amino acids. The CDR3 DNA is TGTGCCAGCGCACCCAGGAGGGAACAGAGCTACACCTTC. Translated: CASAPRREQSYTF.

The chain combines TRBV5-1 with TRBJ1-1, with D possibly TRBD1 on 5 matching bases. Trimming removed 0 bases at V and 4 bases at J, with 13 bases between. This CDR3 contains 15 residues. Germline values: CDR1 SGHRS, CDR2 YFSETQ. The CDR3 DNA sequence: TGCGCCAGCAGCTTGGATCCGGGGGTGGGCACTGAAGCTTTCTTT. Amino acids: CASSLDPGVGTEAFF.

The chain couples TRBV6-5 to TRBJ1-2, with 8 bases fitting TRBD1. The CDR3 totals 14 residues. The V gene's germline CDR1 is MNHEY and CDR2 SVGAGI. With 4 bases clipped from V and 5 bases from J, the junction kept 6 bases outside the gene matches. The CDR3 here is CASSFMDRAYGYTF. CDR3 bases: TGTGCCAGCAGTTTCATGGACAGGGCTTATGGCTACACCTTC.

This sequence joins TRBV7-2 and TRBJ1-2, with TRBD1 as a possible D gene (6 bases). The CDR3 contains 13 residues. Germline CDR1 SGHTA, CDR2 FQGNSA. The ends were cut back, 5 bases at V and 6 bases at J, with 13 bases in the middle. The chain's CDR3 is CASSTTGLDGYTF. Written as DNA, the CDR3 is TGTGCCAGCAGCACAACAGGGTTAGATGGCTACACCTTC.

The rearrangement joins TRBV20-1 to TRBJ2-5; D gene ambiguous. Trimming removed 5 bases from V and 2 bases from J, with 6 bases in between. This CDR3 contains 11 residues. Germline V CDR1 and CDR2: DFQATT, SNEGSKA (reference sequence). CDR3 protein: CSAGQQETQYF. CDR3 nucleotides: TGCAGTGCTGGCCAACAAGAGACCCAGTACTTC.

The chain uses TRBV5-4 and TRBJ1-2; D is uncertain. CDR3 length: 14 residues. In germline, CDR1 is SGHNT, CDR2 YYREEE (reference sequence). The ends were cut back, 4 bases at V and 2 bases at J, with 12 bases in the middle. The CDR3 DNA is TGTGCCAGCAGCCCGAACAAGGAGAACTATGGCTACACCTTC. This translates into CASSPNKENYGYTF.

This CDR3 reads CASSLWTGHYGYTF. In DNA, the CDR3 is TGTGCCAGCAGTTTATGGACAGGACACTATGGCTACACCTTC. The chain is built from TRBV28 and TRBJ1-2, with D tentatively TRBD1 (6 bases). The V gene's germline CDR1 is MDHEN and CDR2 SYDVKM. Trimming removed 0 bases from V and 3 bases from J, with 8 bases in between. The CDR3 is made up of 14 amino acids.

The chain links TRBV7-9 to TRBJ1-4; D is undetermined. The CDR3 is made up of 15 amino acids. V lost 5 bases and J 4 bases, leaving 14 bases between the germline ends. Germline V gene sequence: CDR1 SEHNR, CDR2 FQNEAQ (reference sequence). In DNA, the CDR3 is TGTGCCAGCAGCCTCGGCCGGGGAATTAATGAAAAACTGTTTTTT. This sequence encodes CASSLGRGINEKLFF.

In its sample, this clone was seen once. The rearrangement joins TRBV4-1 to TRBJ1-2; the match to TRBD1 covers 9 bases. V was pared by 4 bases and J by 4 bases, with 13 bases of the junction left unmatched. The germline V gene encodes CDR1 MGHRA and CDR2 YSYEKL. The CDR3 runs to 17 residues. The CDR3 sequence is CASSPTPMGQGGYGYTF. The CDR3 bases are TGCGCCAGCAGCCCGACCCCCATGGGACAGGGAGGCTATGGCTACACCTTC.

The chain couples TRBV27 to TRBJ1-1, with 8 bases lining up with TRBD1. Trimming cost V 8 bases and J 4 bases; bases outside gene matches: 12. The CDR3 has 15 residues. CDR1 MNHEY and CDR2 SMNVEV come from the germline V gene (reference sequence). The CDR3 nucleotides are TGTGCCAGCCGGATCGCGGGGACAGGTATCACTGAAGCTTTCTTT. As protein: CASRIAGTGITEAFF.

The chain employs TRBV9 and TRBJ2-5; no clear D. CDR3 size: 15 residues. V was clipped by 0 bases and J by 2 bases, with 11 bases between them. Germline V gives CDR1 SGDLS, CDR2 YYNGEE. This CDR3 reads CASSVVGFGQETQYF. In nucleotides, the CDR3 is TGTGCCAGCAGCGTAGTTGGTTTCGGGCAAGAGACCCAGTACTTC.

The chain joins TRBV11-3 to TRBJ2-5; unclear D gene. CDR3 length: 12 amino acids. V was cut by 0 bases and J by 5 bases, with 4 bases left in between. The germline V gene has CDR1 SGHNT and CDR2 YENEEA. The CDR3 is CASSLDMETQYF. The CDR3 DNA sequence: TGTGCCAGCAGCTTAGATATGGAGACCCAGTACTTC.

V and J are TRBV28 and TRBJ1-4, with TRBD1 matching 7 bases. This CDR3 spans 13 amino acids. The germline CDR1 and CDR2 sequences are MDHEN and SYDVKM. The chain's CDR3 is CAAQGGLREKLFF. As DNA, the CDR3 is TGTGCAGCCCAGGGGGGCTTGCGAGAAAAACTGTTTTTT.

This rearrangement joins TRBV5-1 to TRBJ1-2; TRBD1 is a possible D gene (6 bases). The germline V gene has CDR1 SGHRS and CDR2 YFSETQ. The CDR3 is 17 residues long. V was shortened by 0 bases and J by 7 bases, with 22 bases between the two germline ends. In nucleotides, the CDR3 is TGCGCCAGCAGCTTGGATTCTTGGGGGGGCACAGGGTCTGGCTACACCTTC. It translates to CASSLDSWGGTGSGYTF.